Below, 22 T cell receptor beta chains from the same sample are listed, as sequenced in a study of blood T cell repertoires in COVID-19. Produced via immunoSEQ multiplex PCR; TCRdb's table is partial and in-frame only. The data hold some 280,000 clones, with 89% observed a single time. The sequencing input was peripheral blood. The receptors derive from a woman aged 55-70 years with acute or convalescent COVID-19.

V is TRBV18 and J is TRBJ1-3; D uncertain. V dropped 1 base and J dropped 0 bases, with 7 bases sitting between them. CDR3 length equals 15 residues. CDR1 and CDR2 (germline): KGHSH, LQKENI. In DNA, the CDR3 is TGTGCCAGCTCACCACAGCGAACCTCTGGAAACACCATATATTTT. Translating gives CASSPQRTSGNTIYF. Based on the CDR3 plus reference TRBV18 and TRBJ1-3, the full variable domain is NAGVMQNPRHLVRRRGQEARLRCSPMKGHSHVYWYRQLPEEGLKFMVYLQKENIIDESGMPKERFSAEFPKEGPSILRIQQVVRGDSAAYFCASSPQRTSGNTIYFGEGSWLTVV.

This chain links TRBV7-2 with TRBJ2-1; 8 bases are a match to TRBD2. From germline, CDR1 is SGHTA and CDR2 FQGNSA. The junction had 6 bases not matched to a gene; V was cut back by 1 base and J by 4 bases. The CDR3 contains 16 residues. This CDR3 reads CASSLDPAGDYNEQFF. In DNA, the CDR3 is TGTGCCAGCAGCTTAGACCCAGCGGGGGATTACAATGAGCAGTTCTTC. Using reference TRBV7-2 and TRBJ2-1 for the parts outside the CDR3, the full variable domain is GAGVSQSPSNKVTEKGKDVELRCDPISGHTALYWYRQSLGQGLEFLIYFQGNSAPDKSGLPSDRFSAERTGGSVSTLTIQRTQQEDSAVYLCASSLDPAGDYNEQFFGPGTRLTVL.

The chain carries TRBV4-3 and TRBJ2-2; possible D gene TRBD2, 6 bases. This CDR3 has 17 amino acids. Germline V CDR1 and CDR2: LGHNA, YSLEER. V was trimmed by 0 bases and J by 4 bases, leaving 15 bases between them. CDR3: CASSQDFLGAGTGELFF. DNA for the CDR3: TGCGCCAGCAGCCAAGATTTCCTGGGAGCGGGCACCGGGGAGCTGTTTTTT.

The chain employs TRBV6-6 and TRBJ1-4, with D perhaps TRBD1 (5 bases). This CDR3 has 15 residues. Germline V gene data show CDR1 as MNHNY and CDR2 as SVGAGI (reference sequence). V was trimmed by 4 bases and J by 3 bases, leaving 12 bases between them. CDR3 protein: CASSFAGNANEKLFF. In nucleotides, the CDR3 is TGTGCCAGCAGTTTCGCAGGGAACGCTAATGAAAAACTGTTTTTT.

J is TRBJ2-1 and V is TRBV7-3; 10 nucleotides match TRBD2. The germline gives CDR1 SGHTA, CDR2 FQGTGA. V was pared by 5 bases and J by 10 bases, with 11 bases of the junction left unmatched. The CDR3 extends over 15 amino acids. CDR3 loop: CASSPELAGLAEQFF. In DNA form, the CDR3 reads TGTGCCAGCAGCCCAGAACTAGCGGGATTAGCCGAGCAGTTCTTC.

The genes are TRBV6-2 or TRBV6-3 and TRBJ2-7; D perhaps matches TRBD1 (5 bases). The CDR3 contains 19 residues. Germline V gives CDR1 MNHEY, CDR2 SVGEGT. Trimming shortened V by 3 bases and J by 0 bases, and 24 bases separated the two germline ends. The CDR3 is CASSYLALAGPTRSYEQYF. The CDR3 nucleotides are TGTGCCAGCAGTTATCTTGCTCTGGCAGGGCCTACCCGCTCCTACGAGCAGTACTTC.

The J gene is TRBJ2-5, the V gene TRBV9; tentatively, D is TRBD2 (5 bases). The CDR3 is 12 amino acids. CDR1 and CDR2 (germline): SGDLS, YYNGEE. V lost 4 bases to trimming and J lost 5 bases, with 9 bases between them. CDR3 amino acids: CASSFGMETQYF. The CDR3 DNA reads as TGTGCCAGCAGCTTCGGGATGGAGACCCAGTACTTC.

This chain joins TRBV27 and TRBJ2-1, with 9 bases matching TRBD1. This CDR3 is 14 amino acids long. Trimming removed 5 bases from V and 7 bases from J; junction bases left unmatched: 6. CDR1 and CDR2 from the germline V gene are MNHEY and SMNVEV (reference sequence). The CDR3: CASSTRDRANEQFF. The CDR3 region has the DNA TGTGCCAGCAGTACCAGGGACAGGGCAAATGAGCAGTTCTTC.

The V gene is TRBV28, the J gene TRBJ2-7; 10 bases fit TRBD2. J lost 6 bases, V lost 3 bases, and 2 bases had no gene match. Germline loops: CDR1 MDHEN, CDR2 SYDVKM. The CDR3 sequence is 13 residues long. The CDR3 region is CASSFQREGEQYF. CDR3 nucleotides: TGTGCCAGCAGTTTCCAGCGGGAGGGCGAGCAGTACTTC. Drawing the rest from reference TRBV28 and TRBJ2-7, the complete variable domain is DVKVTQSSRYLVKRTGEKVFLECVQDMDHENMFWYRQDPGLGLRLIYFSYDVKMKEKGDIPEGYSVSREKKERFSLILESASTNQTSMYLCASSFQREGEQYFGPGTRLTVT.

This sequence joins TRBV7-2 and TRBJ2-5; no firm D call. The CDR3 consists of 13 residues. The germline V gene has CDR1 SGHTA and CDR2 FQGNSA. V was clipped by 2 bases and J by 5 bases, with 9 bases between them. The CDR3 region is CASSLSRTETQYF. Here the CDR3 DNA reads TGTGCCAGCAGCTTAAGCCGTACGGAGACCCAGTACTTC.

The chain links TRBV6-5 to TRBJ2-2; no clear D gene. The CDR3 has 13 amino acids. Germline CDR1 and CDR2: MNHEY and SVGAGI. The V gene lost 6 bases and the J gene lost 1 base, with 6 bases spanning the gap. CDR3 bases: TGTGCCAGCAGGGCGGTGAACACCGGGGAGCTGTTTTTT. Protein product: CASRAVNTGELFF.

V gene TRBV6-5 combines with J gene TRBJ2-2; TRBD1 agrees at 7 bases. Looked up from germline, CDR1 is MNHEY and CDR2 is SVGAGI. Trimming at V came to 5 bases and at J to 5 bases, leaving 8 bases not matched to a gene. The CDR3 runs 15 residues. The CDR3 region is CASSPRQGNTGELFF. The CDR3, as DNA: TGTGCCAGCAGTCCGAGACAGGGAAATACCGGGGAGCTGTTTTTT.

The CDR3 region has the DNA TGTGCCAGCAGCTTAGATCTGGCTAGCGGGAAACTTTCCTACGAGCAGTACTTC. Protein sequence: CASSLDLASGKLSYEQYF. This chain joins TRBV7-2 and TRBJ2-7; 9 nucleotides align to TRBD2. Trimming at V came to 1 base and at J to 1 base, leaving 11 bases not matched to a gene. The CDR3 consists of 18 residues. Germline-derived CDR1 and CDR2 are SGHTA and FQGNSA.

V and J are TRBV9 and TRBJ2-7; the match to TRBD2 covers 14 bases. V was clipped by 4 bases and J by 4 bases; unmatched bases: 4. The CDR3 has 15 residues. Germline loops: CDR1 SGDLS, CDR2 YYNGEE. The CDR3 DNA follows: TGTGCCAGCAGCCCGACTAGCGGGAGGGCTTACGAGCAGTACTTC. The encoded protein is CASSPTSGRAYEQYF.

J is TRBJ2-2 and V is TRBV3-1 (or the pseudogene TRBV3-2); D might be TRBD1 (6 bases). This CDR3 is built from 19 residues. V was cut by 1 base and J by 5 bases, with 23 bases left in between. CDR1 and CDR2 from the germline V gene are LGHDT and YNNKEL (reference sequence). CDR3 nucleotide sequence: TGTGCCAGCAGCCAAGTCCTTGCCCGGGACACCTCAATTACCGGGGAGCTGTTTTTT. Its translation: CASSQVLARDTSITGELFF.

The CDR3: CASSQGTGAGVEYF. The CDR3 region has the DNA TGTGCCAGCAGCCAAGGAACAGGGGCCGGTGTGGAGTACTTC. This rearrangement joins TRBV4-2 to TRBJ2-4, with TRBD1 matching over 7 bases. Germline lookup yields CDR1 LGHNA and CDR2 YNFKEQ. J lost 14 bases, V lost 1 base, and 11 bases had no gene match. The CDR3 loop spans 14 amino acids.

The rearrangement joins TRBV6-2 or TRBV6-3 to TRBJ2-2; D not certain. From germline, CDR1 is MNHEY and CDR2 SVGEGT. The CDR3 covers 15 residues. Trimming shortened V by 0 bases and J by 4 bases, and 9 bases separated the two germline ends. CDR3 in DNA: TGTGCCAGCAGTTACTCGGTCCAAGCCACCGGGGAGCTGTTTTTT. Encoded protein: CASSYSVQATGELFF.

The V call is TRBV5-4, the J call TRBJ1-2; tentative D call: TRBD1 (5 bases). The V end lost 0 bases, the J end lost 8 bases, and 11 bases lay between the germline ends. The CDR3 has 13 residues. Germline V gives CDR1 SGHNT, CDR2 YYREEE (reference sequence). CDR3 bases: TGTGCCAGCAGCTTGGACAGGCCTGGCGGCTACACCTTC. Its translation: CASSLDRPGGYTF.

In this sample, this clone turned up once. V gene TRBV3-1 (or the pseudogene TRBV3-2) combines with J gene TRBJ1-1, with a tentative D call TRBD1 (5 bases). Germline CDR1 LGHDT, CDR2 YNNKEL (reference sequence). V lost 0 bases and J lost 4, with 15 bases in between. This CDR3 spans 16 amino acids. The CDR3 DNA is TGTGCCAGCAGCCAAGATCGGGAAGGGGAGGGCACTGAAGCTTTCTTT. Translating gives CASSQDREGEGTEAFF.

The gene calls are TRBV11-2 and TRBJ2-6; tentatively, D is TRBD2 (7 bases). The CDR3 runs 19 residues. Per germline, CDR1 SGHAT and CDR2 FQNNGV. The V end lost 1 base, the J end lost 0 bases, and 16 bases lay between the germline ends. The CDR3 is CASSLVGGTSTSGANVLTF. The CDR3 coding sequence is TGTGCCAGCAGCTTAGTGGGGGGGACATCTACCTCTGGGGCCAACGTCCTGACTTTC.

On this clone: This sample also contains other DNA sequences that code for the same CDR3. The V gene is TRBV5-1, the J gene TRBJ1-5, with no clear D. V was shortened by 0 bases and J by 4 bases, with 5 bases between the two germline ends. The CDR3 is 13 amino acids. Per germline, CDR1 SGHRS and CDR2 YFSETQ. For the CDR3, the DNA is TGCGCCAGCAGCTTGGCGGGTAATCAGCCCCAGCATTTT. Protein product: CASSLAGNQPQHF.

The V and J genes are TRBV9 and TRBJ1-1, with D unresolved. Germline lookup yields CDR1 SGDLS and CDR2 YYNGEE. The CDR3 runs 15 residues. The ends were cut back, 4 bases at V and 1 base at J, with 14 bases in the middle. CDR3 DNA sequence: TGTGCCAGCAGCACCCTCCTGGGAGCGAACACTGAAGCTTTCTTT. The encoded protein is CASSTLLGANTEAFF. Based on the CDR3 plus reference TRBV9 and TRBJ1-1, the full variable domain is DSGVTQTPKHLITATGQRVTLRCSPRSGDLSVYWYQQSLDQGLQFLIQYYNGEERAKGNILERFSAQQFPDLHSELNLSSLELGDSALYFCASSTLLGANTEAFFGQGTRLTVV.